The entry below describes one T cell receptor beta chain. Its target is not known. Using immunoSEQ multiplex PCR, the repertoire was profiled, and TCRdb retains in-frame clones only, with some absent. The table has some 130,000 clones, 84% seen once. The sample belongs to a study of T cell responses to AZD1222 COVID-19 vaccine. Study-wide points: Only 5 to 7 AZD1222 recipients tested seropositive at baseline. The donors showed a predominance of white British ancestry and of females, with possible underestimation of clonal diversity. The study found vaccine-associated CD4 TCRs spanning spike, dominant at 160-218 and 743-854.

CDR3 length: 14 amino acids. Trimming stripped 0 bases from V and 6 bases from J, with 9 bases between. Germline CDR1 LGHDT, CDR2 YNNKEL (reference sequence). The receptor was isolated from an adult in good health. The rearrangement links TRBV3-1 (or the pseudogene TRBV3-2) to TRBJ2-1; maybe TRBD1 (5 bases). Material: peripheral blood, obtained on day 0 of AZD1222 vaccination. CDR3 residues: CASSQDRRANEQFF. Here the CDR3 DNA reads TGTGCCAGCAGCCAAGATCGCAGGGCCAATGAGCAGTTCTTC.